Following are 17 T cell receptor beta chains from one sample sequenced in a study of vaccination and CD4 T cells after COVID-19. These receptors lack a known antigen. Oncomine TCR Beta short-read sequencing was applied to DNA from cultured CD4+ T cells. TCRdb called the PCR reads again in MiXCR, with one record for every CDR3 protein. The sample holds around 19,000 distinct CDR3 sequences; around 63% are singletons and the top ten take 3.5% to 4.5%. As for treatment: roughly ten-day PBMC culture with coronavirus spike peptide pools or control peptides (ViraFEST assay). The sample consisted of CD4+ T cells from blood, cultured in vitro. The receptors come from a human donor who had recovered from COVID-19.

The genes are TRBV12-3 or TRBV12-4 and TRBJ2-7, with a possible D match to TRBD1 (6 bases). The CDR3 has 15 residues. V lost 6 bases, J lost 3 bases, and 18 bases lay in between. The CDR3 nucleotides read TGTGCCAGCAGCTCCAAGACAGGTTATATCTACGAGCAGTACTTC. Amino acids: CASSSKTGYIYEQYF.

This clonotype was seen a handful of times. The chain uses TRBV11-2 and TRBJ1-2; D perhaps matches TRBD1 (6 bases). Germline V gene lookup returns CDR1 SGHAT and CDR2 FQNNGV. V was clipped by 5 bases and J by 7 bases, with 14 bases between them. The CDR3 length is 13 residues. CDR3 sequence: CASSPGAVAGYTF. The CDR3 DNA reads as TGTGCCAGCAGCCCAGGGGCGGTGGCTGGCTACACCTTC.

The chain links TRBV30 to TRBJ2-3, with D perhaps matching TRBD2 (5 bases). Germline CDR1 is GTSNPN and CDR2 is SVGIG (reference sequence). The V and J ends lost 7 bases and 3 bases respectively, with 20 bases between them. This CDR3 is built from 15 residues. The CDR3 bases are TGTGCCTCGTCCCGACGAGGGAGTCTGACAGATACGCAGTATTTT. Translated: CASSRRGSLTDTQYF. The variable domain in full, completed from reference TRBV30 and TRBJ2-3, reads SQTIHQWPATLVQPVGSPLSLECTVEGTSNPNLYWYRQAAGRGLQLLFYSVGIGQISSEVPQNLSASRPQDRQFILSSKKLLLSDSGFYLCASSRRGSLTDTQYFGPGTRLTVL.

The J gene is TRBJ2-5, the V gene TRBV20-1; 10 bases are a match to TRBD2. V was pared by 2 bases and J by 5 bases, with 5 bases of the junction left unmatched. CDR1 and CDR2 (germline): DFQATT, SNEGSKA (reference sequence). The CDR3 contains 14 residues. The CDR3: CSARRSGGAETQYF. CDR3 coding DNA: TGCAGTGCTAGACGGAGCGGGGGGGCGGAGACCCAGTACTTC.

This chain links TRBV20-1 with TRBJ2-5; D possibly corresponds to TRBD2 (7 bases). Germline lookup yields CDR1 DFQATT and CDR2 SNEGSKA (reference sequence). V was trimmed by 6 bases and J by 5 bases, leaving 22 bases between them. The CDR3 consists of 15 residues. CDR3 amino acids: CSAPPTPGGRETQYF. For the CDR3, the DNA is TGCAGTGCGCCGCCAACCCCGGGGGGCAGGGAGACCCAGTACTTC.

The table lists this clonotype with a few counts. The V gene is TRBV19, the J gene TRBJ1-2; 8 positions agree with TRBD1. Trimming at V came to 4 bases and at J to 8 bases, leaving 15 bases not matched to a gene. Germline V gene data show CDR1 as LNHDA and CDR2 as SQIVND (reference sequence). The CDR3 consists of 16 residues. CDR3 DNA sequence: TGTGCCAGTAGTACCTGGACAGGGAGGGTTATAGGGGGCTACACCTTC. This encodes CASSTWTGRVIGGYTF.

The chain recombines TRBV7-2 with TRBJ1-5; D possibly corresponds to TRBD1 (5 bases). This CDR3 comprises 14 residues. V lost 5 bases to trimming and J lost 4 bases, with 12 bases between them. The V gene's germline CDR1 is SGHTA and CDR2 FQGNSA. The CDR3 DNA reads TGTGCCAGCAGCGGGACGGCCGGGAATCAGCCCCAGCATTTT. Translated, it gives CASSGTAGNQPQHF.

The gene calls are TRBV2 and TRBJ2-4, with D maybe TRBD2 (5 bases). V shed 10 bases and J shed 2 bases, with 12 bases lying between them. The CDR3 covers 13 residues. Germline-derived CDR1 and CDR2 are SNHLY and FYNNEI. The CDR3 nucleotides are TGTGCCACCGGAGGTTCGACCAAAAACATTCAGTACTTC. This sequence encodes CATGGSTKNIQYF.

The CDR3 region is CASSNSGTGLREQYF. In DNA form, the CDR3 reads TGTGCCAGCAGTAACTCCGGGACAGGGTTGAGGGAGCAGTACTTC. The genes are TRBV28 and TRBJ2-7; TRBD1 matches 9 bases. CDR1 and CDR2 from the germline V gene are MDHEN and SYDVKM. CDR3 length equals 15 residues. Unmatched junction bases numbered 12, after V lost 5 bases and J lost 7 bases.

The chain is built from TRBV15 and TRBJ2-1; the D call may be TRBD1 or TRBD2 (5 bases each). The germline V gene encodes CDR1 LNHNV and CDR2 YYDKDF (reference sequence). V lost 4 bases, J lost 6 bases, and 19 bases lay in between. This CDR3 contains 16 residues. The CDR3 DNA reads TGTGCCACCAGCACGCCGGGACGGACGGTGAGCAATGAGCAGTTCTTC. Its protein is CATSTPGRTVSNEQFF.

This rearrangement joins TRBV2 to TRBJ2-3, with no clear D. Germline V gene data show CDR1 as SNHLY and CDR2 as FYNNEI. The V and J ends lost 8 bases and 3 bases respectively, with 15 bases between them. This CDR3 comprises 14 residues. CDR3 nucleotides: TGTGCCAGCGGTCAGGCCGTGGGGACAGATACGCAGTATTTT. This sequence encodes CASGQAVGTDTQYF.

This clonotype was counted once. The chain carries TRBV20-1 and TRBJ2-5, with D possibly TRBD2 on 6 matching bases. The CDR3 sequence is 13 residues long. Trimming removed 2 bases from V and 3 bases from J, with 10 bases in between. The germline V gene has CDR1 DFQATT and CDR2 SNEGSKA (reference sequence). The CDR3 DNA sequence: TGCAGTGCTAGATTCGGAGGGAAAGAGACCCAGTACTTC. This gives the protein CSARFGGKETQYF.

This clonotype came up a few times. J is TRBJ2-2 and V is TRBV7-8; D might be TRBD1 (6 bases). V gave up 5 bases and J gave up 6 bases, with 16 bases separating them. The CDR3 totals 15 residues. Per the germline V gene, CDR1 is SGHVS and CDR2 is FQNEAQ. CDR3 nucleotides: TGTGCCAGCAGCCCTCCCGGGACAACGTCCGGGGAGCTGTTTTTT. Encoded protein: CASSPPGTTSGELFF. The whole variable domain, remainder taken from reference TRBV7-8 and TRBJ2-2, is GAGVSQSPRYKVAKRGQDVALRCDPISGHVSLFWYQQALGQGPEFLTYFQNEAQLDKSGLPSDRFFAERPEGSVSTLKIQRTQQEDSAVYLCASSPPGTTSGELFFGEGSRLTVL.

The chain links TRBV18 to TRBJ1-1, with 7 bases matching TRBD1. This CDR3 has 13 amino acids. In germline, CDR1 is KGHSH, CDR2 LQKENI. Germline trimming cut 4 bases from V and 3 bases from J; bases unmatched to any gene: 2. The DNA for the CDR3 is TGTGCCAGCTCACTTCAGGGGGACACTGAAGCTTTCTTT. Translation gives CASSLQGDTEAFF.

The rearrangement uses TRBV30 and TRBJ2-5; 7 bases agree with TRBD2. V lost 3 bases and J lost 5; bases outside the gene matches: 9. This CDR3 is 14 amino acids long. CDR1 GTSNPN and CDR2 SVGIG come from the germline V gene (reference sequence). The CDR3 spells CAWSKGSGVETQYF. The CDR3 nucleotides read TGTGCCTGGAGCAAAGGCAGCGGGGTGGAGACCCAGTACTTC.

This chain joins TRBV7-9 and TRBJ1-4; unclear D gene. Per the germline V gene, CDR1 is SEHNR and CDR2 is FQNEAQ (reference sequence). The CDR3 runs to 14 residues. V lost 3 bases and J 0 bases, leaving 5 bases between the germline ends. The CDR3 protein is CASSFSATNEKLFF. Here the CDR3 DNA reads TGTGCCAGCAGCTTCTCTGCAACTAATGAAAAACTGTTTTTT.

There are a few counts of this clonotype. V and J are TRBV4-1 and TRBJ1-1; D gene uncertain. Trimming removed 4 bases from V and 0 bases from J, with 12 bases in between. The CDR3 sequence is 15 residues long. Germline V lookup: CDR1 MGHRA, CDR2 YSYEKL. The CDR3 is CASSLRTILNTEAFF. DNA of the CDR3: TGCGCCAGCAGCCTCCGGACCATTTTGAACACTGAAGCTTTCTTT.